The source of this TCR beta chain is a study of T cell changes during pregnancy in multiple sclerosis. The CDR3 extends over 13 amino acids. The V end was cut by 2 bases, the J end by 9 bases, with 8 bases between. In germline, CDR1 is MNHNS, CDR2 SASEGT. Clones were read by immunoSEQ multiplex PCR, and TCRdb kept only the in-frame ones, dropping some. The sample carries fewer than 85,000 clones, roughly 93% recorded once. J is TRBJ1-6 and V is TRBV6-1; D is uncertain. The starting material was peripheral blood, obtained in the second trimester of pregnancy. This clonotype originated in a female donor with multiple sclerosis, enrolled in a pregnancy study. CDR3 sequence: CASSENSPSPLHF. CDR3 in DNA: TGTGCCAGCAGTGAAAACAGCCCTTCACCCCTCCACTTT.